The text below deals with one T cell receptor beta chain. Antigen: not known. The data derive from a study of T cell repertoires in ileal Crohn's disease. Repertoires were generated with immunoSEQ multiplex PCR, while TCRdb's copy carries only in-frame clones and drops some. The sample carries some 10,000 clones, approximately 78% recorded once. Regarding time point: neoterminal ileum biopsy at postoperative endoscopy, about 6 months after surgery. Findings and caveats of the study: Mucosal expansions were suggested to be mainly CD8 T cells. Active smokers at surgery had more clonal expansions than non-smokers. Within the first postoperative year, endoscopy came at median approximately 6.9 months. Every patient over 26.8% clonality showed endoscopic recurrence.

This CDR3 has 16 amino acids. The germline CDR1 and CDR2 sequences are MNHEY and SMNVEV (reference sequence). V shed 2 bases, J shed 6 bases, and the junction held 6 bases outside the gene matches. Sequenced: ileal tissue. The receptor was isolated from an adult with Crohn's disease. The rearrangement joins TRBV27 to TRBJ2-1; 11 bases line up with TRBD2. The CDR3 nucleotides are TGTGCCAGCAGTTTACTTCCTAGCGGGAGGTTCAATGAGCAGTTCTTC. Protein sequence: CASSLLPSGRFNEQFF.